The clone carrying this T cell receptor (beta chain) has only a few counts. The antigen is unknown. MiXCR, applied by TCRdb to the reads, yields one record per CDR3 protein. The sample has fewer than 900,000 distinct CDR3 sequences, 25% to 30% seen once. The CDR3 has 18 residues. Trimming took 0 bases from V and 6 from J; bases not matched to a gene: 13. In germline, CDR1 is LNHNV, CDR2 YYDKDF (reference sequence). This sample was included in a study of T cell repertoires in cytomegalovirus infection. The V gene is TRBV15, the J gene TRBJ2-2; 7 bases are a match to TRBD1. The TCR sequence derives from a human donor in good health (CMV status not recorded). Some clones in this sample may be carry-over from other donors' samples. Sequencing used cultured CD8+ T cells from PBMCs, obtained from culture after CMV antigen stimulation. Here the CDR3 DNA reads TGTGCCACCAGCAGAGATCCCAGTGGGACAGTTAAAGCCGGGGAGCTGTTTTTT. Translating gives CATSRDPSGTVKAGELFF.